One and the same sample provided the 17 T cell receptor beta chains below, sequenced in a study of blood T cells in healthy people across ages. Using a J-beta primer mix together with a sample-barcoded 5' primer, a second PCR was run for 7 to 11 cycles. TCRdb re-derived calls from the 5' RACE reads in MiXCR, one entry per CDR3 protein. The sample includes over 300,000 distinct CDR3 sequences, about 52% of them seen just once. Sequencing was performed on blood. These receptors came from a man aged 55 to 69 in good health.

This clonotype appeared once. The CDR3 spells CSARDTSGSDEQYF. In nucleotides, the CDR3 is TGCAGTGCTAGAGATACTAGCGGGAGTGACGAGCAGTACTTC. The chain is built from TRBV20-1 and TRBJ2-7; 11 nucleotides line up with TRBD2. Trimming removed 0 bases from V and 5 bases from J; junction bases left unmatched: 3. The CDR3 contains 14 residues. Germline V gene sequence: CDR1 DFQATT, CDR2 SNEGSKA (reference sequence).

V gene TRBV7-3 combines with J gene TRBJ2-7, with D maybe TRBD2 (6 bases). In germline, CDR1 is SGHTA, CDR2 FQGTGA. This CDR3 has 13 amino acids. The V and J ends lost 1 base and 7 bases respectively, with 11 bases between them. The CDR3 coding sequence is TGTGCCAGCAGCTTAATGGGAGGAGGAGAGCAGTACTTC. Its translation: CASSLMGGGEQYF.

V is TRBV13 and J is TRBJ2-3, with D hard to call. Germline V gene data show CDR1 as PRHDT and CDR2 as FYEKMQ (reference sequence). The CDR3 contains 13 residues. Trimming shortened V by 6 bases and J by 2 bases, and 9 bases separated the two germline ends. The CDR3 nucleotides read TGTGCCAGCAGATTTCCTGACACAGATACGCAGTATTTT. Protein sequence: CASRFPDTDTQYF.

This clonotype occurred a few times. J is TRBJ1-4 and V is TRBV7-9; TRBD1 aligns across 8 bases. J lost 8 bases, V lost 7 bases, and 9 bases had no gene match. The CDR3 has 14 amino acids. Germline CDR1 is SEHNR and CDR2 is FQNEAQ (reference sequence). The CDR3 coding sequence is TGTGCCAGCACCCACGGACAGGGAGTAGAAAAACTGTTTTTT. Translated: CASTHGQGVEKLFF. Full variable domain (remainder filled in from reference TRBV7-9 and TRBJ1-4): DTGVSQNPRHKITKRGQNVTFRCDPISEHNRLYWYRQTLGQGPEFLTYFQNEAQLEKSRLLSDRFSAERPKGSFSTLEIQRTEQGDSAMYLCASTHGQGVEKLFFGSGTQLSVL.

The gene calls are TRBV2 and TRBJ2-4; 7 bases are a match to TRBD1. Trimming removed 2 bases from V and 6 bases from J; junction bases left unmatched: 10. The CDR3 totals 16 residues. Germline CDR1 is SNHLY and CDR2 is FYNNEI. CDR3 coding DNA: TGTGCCAGCAGTGAACAGAAGGGGGCCAATCCAAACATTCAGTACTTC. This gives the protein CASSEQKGANPNIQYF.

The chain employs TRBV11-3 and TRBJ2-2; the D gene could be TRBD1 or TRBD2 (6 bases each). Germline V CDR1 and CDR2: SGHNT, YENEEA. The CDR3 length is 15 residues. Deletions cut 8 bases from V and 4 bases from J, with 17 bases between. This CDR3 is CASGSVGGGTGELFF. Written as DNA, the CDR3 is TGTGCCAGCGGTTCGGTAGGGGGAGGCACCGGGGAGCTGTTTTTT.

J is TRBJ2-7 and V is TRBV29-1; 10 bases line up with TRBD2. This CDR3 has 14 residues. Germline-derived CDR1 and CDR2 are SQVTM and ANQGSEA. V gave up 2 bases and J gave up 4 bases; unmatched junction bases: 5. CDR3 sequence: CSVESPAGGYEQYF. The CDR3 DNA reads as TGCAGCGTTGAATCCCCAGCGGGAGGGTACGAGCAGTACTTC.

The J gene is TRBJ2-1, the V gene TRBV6-2 or TRBV6-3; 10 bases line up with TRBD2. The J call is doubtful: the DNA matches TRBJ2-7 better. This CDR3 contains 16 residues. The germline V gene has CDR1 MNHEY and CDR2 SVGEGT. The CDR3 protein is CASSSIAGGSYNEQYF. The CDR3 DNA sequence: TGTGCCAGCAGTTCCATAGCGGGAGGCTCCTACAATGAGCAGTACTTC.

This clonotype was observed many times. The chain uses TRBV6-5 and TRBJ2-3, with D perhaps matching TRBD1 (5 bases). V was cut by 0 bases and J by 6 bases, with 16 bases left in between. CDR1 and CDR2 from the germline V gene are MNHEY and SVGAGI. The CDR3 has 16 amino acids. The CDR3 DNA follows: TGTGCCAGCAGTTACTCACGGCAGGGAAGAACGGATACGCAGTATTTT. Its translation: CASSYSRQGRTDTQYF.

The rearrangement uses TRBV11-3 and TRBJ2-7, with a tentative D call TRBD2 (6 bases). The CDR3 runs 18 residues. Germline V gene lookup returns CDR1 SGHNT and CDR2 YENEEA. Trimming stripped 6 bases from V and 7 bases from J, with 31 bases between. The CDR3, as DNA: TGTGCCAGCAGACCCCGGTCGGGAAGGGCGGGGATCTACAATGAGCAGTACTTC. Residues: CASRPRSGRAGIYNEQYF.

A few counts support this clonotype. This sequence joins TRBV30 and TRBJ2-7, with D possibly matching TRBD1 (6 bases). The CDR3 loop spans 14 amino acids. The germline V gene has CDR1 GTSNPN and CDR2 SVGIG (reference sequence). V was clipped by 2 bases and J by 2 bases, with 13 bases between them. The CDR3 sequence: CAWSKGVATYEQYF. CDR3 coding DNA: TGTGCCTGGAGTAAGGGGGTCGCGACCTACGAGCAGTACTTC.

V is TRBV6-1 and J is TRBJ1-4, with TRBD1 as a possible D gene (5 bases). This CDR3 has 15 residues. Per the germline V gene, CDR1 is MNHNS and CDR2 is SASEGT. The V end lost 6 bases, the J end lost 8 bases, and 19 bases lay between the germline ends. The CDR3 loop is CASRDRGEQREKLFF. Written as DNA, the CDR3 is TGTGCCAGCAGAGATAGGGGTGAACAGCGGGAAAAACTGTTTTTT.

The rearrangement uses TRBV15 and TRBJ2-4; D is unclear. V dropped 0 bases and J dropped 7 bases, with 1 base sitting between them. The germline V gene has CDR1 LNHNV and CDR2 YYDKDF (reference sequence). There are 11 residues in the CDR3. The CDR3 sequence is CATSRDNIQYF. CDR3 sequence (DNA): TGTGCCACCAGCAGAGATAACATTCAGTACTTC. Full variable domain (rest looked up from reference TRBV15 and TRBJ2-4): DAMVIQNPRYQVTQFGKPVTLSCSQTLNHNVMYWYQQKSSQAPKLLFHYYDKDFNNEADTPDNFQSRRPNTSFCFLDIRSPGLGDTAMYLCATSRDNIQYFGAGTRLSVL.

This sequence joins TRBV29-1 and TRBJ2-7, with D perhaps matching TRBD2 (6 bases). The end of the DNA is better explained by TRBJ2-4, so the J call may be wrong. The V gene's germline CDR1 is SQVTM and CDR2 ANQGSEA. The CDR3 runs 11 residues. The CDR3 sequence: CSVGDSVIQYF. CDR3 in DNA: TGCAGCGTTGGGGACTCCGTCATTCAGTACTTC.

This clonotype was picked up one time. The chain couples TRBV5-1 to TRBJ1-1; D ambiguous. The CDR3 sequence is 17 residues long. Germline lookup yields CDR1 SGHRS and CDR2 YFSETQ. V was cut by 0 bases and J by 0 bases, with 15 bases left in between. DNA for the CDR3: TGCGCCAGCAGCTTGGGGTCCGGGCCACCCATGAACACTGAAGCTTTCTTT. As protein: CASSLGSGPPMNTEAFF.

This clonotype showed up just a few times. V is TRBV6-2 or TRBV6-3 and J is TRBJ2-1; 9 positions agree with TRBD1. Germline CDR1 and CDR2: MNHEY and SVGEGT. J lost 3 bases, V lost 4 bases, and 4 bases had no gene match. The CDR3 extends over 15 amino acids. CDR3 nucleotide sequence: TGTGCCAGCAGTTCCCCGGGACAGGGCTACAATGAGCAGTTCTTC. This codes for CASSSPGQGYNEQFF.

This chain connects TRBV6-2 or TRBV6-3 to TRBJ1-1; D not certain. Trimming stripped 5 bases from V and 3 bases from J, with 7 bases between. CDR3 length: 12 residues. CDR1 and CDR2 (germline): MNHEY, SVGEGT. CDR3 in DNA: TGTGCCAGCAGTCGTGGGTACACTGAAGCTTTCTTT. Its translation: CASSRGYTEAFF.